The next 14 T cell receptor beta chains were all read from a single sample in a study of a mutant IDH1 vaccine in newly diagnosed glioma. Time point given: week 11, during vaccination. Vaccinated patients received 300 ug of mutant IDH1 20-mer peptide per dose, with topical imiquimod. TCRdb's copy holds only in-frame clones and misses some; the assay was immunoSEQ multiplex PCR. The data contain just over 35,000 clones, about 80% of them singletons. These receptors have no identified antigens. The sequences come from peripheral blood mononuclear cells (PBMCs), collected from a glioma patient whose treatment included an IDH1 peptide vaccine. All receptors come from a woman in her thirties with glioma. Some clones in this sample may be carry-over from other donors' samples.

V and J are TRBV27 and TRBJ1-1; weak D call: TRBD1 (6 bases). The length of the CDR3 is 15 residues. Looked up from germline, CDR1 is MNHEY and CDR2 is SMNVEV (reference sequence). V lost 7 bases and J 0 bases, leaving 15 bases between the germline ends. DNA of the CDR3: TGTGCCAGCACGAGGGGGGCTAACTTGAACACTGAAGCTTTCTTT. The encoded protein is CASTRGANLNTEAFF.

The chain recombines TRBV6-5 with TRBJ2-2; D gene unclear. This CDR3 contains 12 residues. The germline V gene encodes CDR1 MNHEY and CDR2 SVGAGI. V dropped 6 bases and J dropped 6 bases, with 8 bases sitting between them. In DNA form, the CDR3 reads TGTGCCAGCAGCACTCGCCCCGGGGAGCTGTTTTTT. Encoded protein: CASSTRPGELFF.

On this clone: A junction boundary mismatches the germline segment, possibly from a read error. The chain has TRBV7-8 and TRBJ1-2; D call uncertain. The germline CDR1 and CDR2 sequences are SGHVS and FQNEAQ. This CDR3 is 16 amino acids long. CDR3 DNA sequence: TGTGGCAGCAGCTTAGTGGCGTCAGTCGCGGGGTATGGCTACACCTTC. It translates to CGSSLVASVAGYGYTF.

The chain combines TRBV6-1 with TRBJ1-5; TRBD1 might be the D (6 bases). V gave up 6 bases and J gave up 1 base, with 13 bases separating them. The CDR3 contains 15 residues. Looked up from germline, CDR1 is MNHNS and CDR2 is SASEGT. CDR3 in amino acids: CASRVPDRSNQPQHF. The CDR3, as DNA: TGTGCCAGCAGAGTTCCAGACAGGAGCAATCAGCCCCAGCATTTT.

The genes are TRBV6-5 and TRBJ2-2; a possible D gene is TRBD2 (5 bases). There are 15 residues in the CDR3. The germline V gene has CDR1 MNHEY and CDR2 SVGAGI. The ends were cut back, 0 bases at V and 2 bases at J, with 7 bases in the middle. The CDR3 DNA sequence: TGTGCCAGCAGTTACTCCGGGGAAAACACCGGGGAGCTGTTTTTT. Protein: CASSYSGENTGELFF.

The sample holds a few counts of this clone. The chain joins TRBV7-9 to TRBJ1-5, with D possibly being TRBD1 (6 bases). CDR1 and CDR2 from the germline V gene are SEHNR and FQNEAQ (reference sequence). V lost 4 bases, J lost 1 base, and 11 bases lay in between. CDR3 size: 15 residues. CDR3 DNA sequence: TGTGCCAGCAGCTCCACAGGGTTGAGCAATCAGCCCCAGCATTTT. Translated, it gives CASSSTGLSNQPQHF.

This chain joins TRBV7-6 and TRBJ1-2; D is uncertain. The CDR3 runs to 14 residues. Per germline, CDR1 SGHVS and CDR2 FNYEAQ. Trimming shortened V by 5 bases and J by 4 bases, and 14 bases separated the two germline ends. The CDR3 sequence: CASSLGTPSYGYTF. As DNA, the CDR3 is TGTGCCAGCAGCCTGGGCACGCCTAGCTATGGCTACACCTTC.

The table lists this clone with a few counts. The chain is built from TRBV2 and TRBJ2-5, with 11 positions matching TRBD1. CDR3 length equals 13 residues. CDR1 is SNHLY, CDR2 FYNNEI, per germline. The junction had 4 bases not matched to a gene; V was cut back by 10 bases and J by 3 bases. CDR3 DNA sequence: TGTGCCAACCGGGACAGGGGGGAAGAGACCCAGTACTTC. Amino acid sequence: CANRDRGEETQYF.

The chain is built from TRBV19 and TRBJ1-1; maybe TRBD1 (5 bases). The CDR3 has 13 amino acids. V lost 3 bases to trimming and J lost 6 bases, with 11 bases between them. CDR1 is LNHDA, CDR2 SQIVND, per germline (reference sequence). The CDR3 nucleotides are TGTGCCAGTAGTATTGGGGGGGGTGCTGAAGCTTTCTTT. Residues: CASSIGGGAEAFF.

The chain carries TRBV2 and TRBJ1-4, with D possibly being TRBD1 (6 bases). This CDR3 comprises 12 residues. V lost 8 bases and J 8 bases, leaving 12 bases between the germline ends. Germline assignment: CDR1 SNHLY and CDR2 FYNNEI. The CDR3 is CASLGGGEKLFF. CDR3 bases: TGTGCCAGCCTTGGAGGGGGAGAAAAACTGTTTTTT.

The chain carries TRBV29-1 and TRBJ1-2, with a weak D call TRBD1 (6 bases). V lost 2 bases, J lost 2 bases, and 12 bases lay in between. Germline lookup yields CDR1 SQVTM and CDR2 ANQGSEA. CDR3 length: 14 amino acids. The CDR3 reads CSVERGTSNYGYTF. CDR3 DNA: TGCAGCGTTGAAAGGGGGACAAGCAACTATGGCTACACCTTC.

The V call is TRBV4-1, the J call TRBJ2-7; D might be TRBD1 (5 bases). V was cut by 2 bases and J by 3 bases, with 20 bases left in between. There are 17 residues in the CDR3. Germline assignment: CDR1 MGHRA and CDR2 YSYEKL. The CDR3 loop reads CASSQPTRGTQYYEQYF. The DNA of the CDR3 is TGCGCCAGCAGCCAACCTACAAGGGGAACCCAATACTACGAGCAGTACTTC.

The chain recombines TRBV30 with TRBJ1-2; D not resolved. Trimming shortened V by 1 base and J by 8 bases, and 11 bases separated the two germline ends. CDR3 length: 12 residues. Germline V CDR1 and CDR2: GTSNPN, SVGIG (reference sequence). The CDR3 sequence is CAWSATSKGYTF. In nucleotides, the CDR3 is TGTGCCTGGAGTGCCACGTCGAAGGGCTACACCTTC. The whole variable domain, filled in from reference TRBV30 and TRBJ1-2, reads SQTIHQWPATLVQPVGSPLSLECTVEGTSNPNLYWYRQAAGRGLQLLFYSVGIGQISSEVPQNLSASRPQDRQFILSSKKLLLSDSGFYLCAWSATSKGYTFGSGTRLTVV.

This chain uses TRBV5-4 with TRBJ1-1; TRBD1 agrees at 9 bases. CDR1 is SGHNT, CDR2 YYREEE, per germline (reference sequence). Trimming removed 3 bases from V and 2 bases from J; junction bases left unmatched: 8. This CDR3 contains 16 residues. The CDR3 coding sequence is TGTGCCAGCAGCTGGGGGACAGGGAGGAAAAACACTGAAGCTTTCTTT. This codes for CASSWGTGRKNTEAFF.